The following is a T cell receptor beta chain sequence with its context. Its antigen is still unknown. These data are taken from a study of cytomegalovirus exposure and HLA in healthy donors. Overall study findings and caveats: Researchers counted over 150 TCR beta chains as cytomegalovirus-associated. Accurate prediction of most subjects' HLA-A and HLA-B alleles from TCR beta sequences was reported.

With 3 bases removed from V and 5 bases from J, the gap between germline ends came to 13 bases. The CDR3 has 15 amino acids. Germline V gene data show CDR1 as SNHLY and CDR2 as FYNNEI. Primers included in the PCR were 60 Vbeta and 13 Jbeta primers. Generated by immunoSEQ multiplex PCR, the TCRdb table keeps only in-frame clones and is missing some. The sample includes about 110,000 clones, less than 85% of them seen just once. The sample comprised PBMCs. The rearrangement links TRBV2 to TRBJ2-2; D is ambiguous. This clonotype originated in a man in his sixties in good health and CMV-seronegative. CDR3 nucleotides: TGTGCCAGCAGTGAGTGGGCCACCGAGACCGGGGAGCTGTTTTTT. Its protein product is CASSEWATETGELFF. The full variable domain, with the rest looked up from reference TRBV2 and TRBJ2-2, is EPEVTQTPSHQVTQMGQEVILRCVPISNHLYFYWYRQILGQKVEFLVSFYNNEISEKSEIFDDQFSVERPDGSNFTLKIRSTKLEDSAMYFCASSEWATETGELFFGEGSRLTVL.